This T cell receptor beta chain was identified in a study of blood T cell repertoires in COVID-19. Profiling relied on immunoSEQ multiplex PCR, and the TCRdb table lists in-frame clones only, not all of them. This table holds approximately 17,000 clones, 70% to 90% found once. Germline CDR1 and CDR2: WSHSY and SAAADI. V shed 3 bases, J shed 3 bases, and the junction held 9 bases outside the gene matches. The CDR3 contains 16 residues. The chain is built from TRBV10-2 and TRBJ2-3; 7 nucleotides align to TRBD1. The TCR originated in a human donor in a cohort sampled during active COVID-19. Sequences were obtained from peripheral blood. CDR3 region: CASSDRGQGWTDTQYF. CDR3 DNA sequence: TGCGCCAGCAGTGATAGGGGGCAGGGTTGGACAGATACGCAGTATTTT.